This T cell receptor (beta chain) was sequenced in a study of T-cell memory formation after mild COVID-19. TCRdb used MiXCR to reprocess the 5' RACE reads, holding one entry per CDR3 protein. The table has 260,000 or so distinct CDR3 sequences, over 15% seen once. This CDR3 comprises 16 residues. Germline loops: CDR1 MNHEY, CDR2 SVGAGI. With 6 bases clipped from V and 7 bases from J, the junction kept 12 bases outside the gene matches. This clonotype was counted a few times. The receptor's source is a man aged 18 to 29 who had mild COVID-19 (a few samples of this study predate the infection). Cell type and time point are not known. The rearrangement uses TRBV6-5 and TRBJ1-6, with 7 bases matching TRBD1. Sequencing used PBMCs or a T cell subset sorted from them (not recorded which). The CDR3 is CASRPSYRGANSPLHF. CDR3 coding DNA: TGTGCCAGCAGGCCCTCCTACAGGGGAGCGAATTCACCCCTCCACTTT.